This entry is about one T cell receptor (beta chain). The data stem from a study of blood T cell repertoires in COVID-19. The overall study: The origin of the acute and convalescent COVID-19 samples was the United States, Italy and Spain.

After removal of 3 bases from V and 4 bases from J, the junction contained 2 bases not matched to a gene. The CDR3 extends over 14 amino acids. Germline V gene lookup returns CDR1 SNHLY and CDR2 FYNNEI. Original processing notes: Nucleated cell counts were estimated from reference gene primer amplification. Measured with immunoSEQ multiplex PCR; TCRdb has only the in-frame clones, and not every one. V, J and clone size are taken as reported in that table, and D and trimming were inferred from the DNA itself. The table has about 99,000 clones, 80% to 90% seen once. The origin of this receptor is a middle-aged man with COVID-19, enrolled during active disease. This sequence joins TRBV2 and TRBJ2-1, with TRBD1 matching over 8 bases. Input material: peripheral blood. The CDR3: CASSDRTGYNEQFF. DNA for the CDR3: TGTGCCAGCAGTGATCGGACAGGGTACAATGAGCAGTTCTTC.